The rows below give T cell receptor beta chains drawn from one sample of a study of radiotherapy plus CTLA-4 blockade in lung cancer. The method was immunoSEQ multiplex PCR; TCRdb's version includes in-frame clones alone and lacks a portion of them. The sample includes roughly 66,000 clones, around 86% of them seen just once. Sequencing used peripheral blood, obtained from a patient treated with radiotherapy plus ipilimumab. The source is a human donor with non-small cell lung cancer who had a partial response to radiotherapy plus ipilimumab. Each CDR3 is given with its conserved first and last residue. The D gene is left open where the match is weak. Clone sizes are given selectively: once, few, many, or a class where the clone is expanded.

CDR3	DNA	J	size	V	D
CASSLGTVPTEAFF	TGTGCCAGCAGCTTGGGGACAGTCCCAACTGAAGCTTTCTTT	TRBJ1-1	.	TRBV7-9	TRBD1
CAWSAGLAGYEQYF	TGTGCCTGGAGTGCGGGACTAGCGGGTTACGAGCAGTACTTC	TRBJ2-7	.	TRBV30	TRBD2
CASSPRLASREEYF	TGTGCCAGCAGCCCACGACTAGCCTCCAGAGAGGAGTACTTC	TRBJ2-7	once	TRBV28	TRBD2
CASRKGQGNYGYTF	TGTGCCAGCAGGAAGGGACAGGGTAACTATGGCTACACCTTC	TRBJ1-2	.	TRBV28	TRBD1
CASSPTAGGLETQYF	TGTGCCAGCTCACCAACTGCGGGAGGGTTAGAGACCCAGTACTTC	TRBJ2-5	.	TRBV18	TRBD2
CASSRYSNTEAFF	TGTGCCAGCAGCCGCTACTCGAACACTGAAGCTTTCTTT	TRBJ1-1	.	TRBV14	.
CASSDDREYEQYF	TGTGCCAGCAGTGATGACAGGGAGTACGAGCAGTACTTC	TRBJ2-7	.	TRBV2	TRBD1
CASSVDITDTQYF	TGTGCCAGCAGCGTAGATATCACAGATACGCAGTATTTT	TRBJ2-3	.	TRBV9	.
CASSYRGHGYTF	TGTGCCAGCAGTTACAGGGGACACGGCTACACCTTC	TRBJ1-2	.	TRBV6-5	.
CAWTTGSVRETQYF	TGTGCCTGGACCACGGGGTCCGTTAGGGAGACCCAGTACTTC	TRBJ2-5	.	TRBV30	.
CASSDPSGPSYEQYF	TGTGCCAGCAGCGACCCTAGCGGGCCCTCCTACGAGCAGTACTTC	TRBJ2-7	.	TRBV28	TRBD2
CASSQGQIYEQYF	TGTGCCAGCAGTCAGGGACAGATCTACGAGCAGTACTTC	TRBJ2-7	.	TRBV28	TRBD1
CASKDSGIGTDTQYF	TGCGCCAGCAAAGATAGCGGGATAGGCACAGATACGCAGTATTTT	TRBJ2-3	.	TRBV10-2	TRBD2
CASSIRTGSTDTQYF	TGTGCCAGTAGTATACGGACAGGGAGCACAGATACGCAGTATTTT	TRBJ2-3	.	TRBV19	TRBD1
CASSLGQTNTEAFF	TGTGCCAGCAGCCTGGGACAGACGAACACTGAAGCTTTCTTT	TRBJ1-1	few	TRBV7-9	TRBD1
CASSYGPYSNQPQHF	TGTGCCAGCAGTTATGGGCCGTATAGCAATCAGCCCCAGCATTTT	TRBJ1-5	.	TRBV6-6	.
CASSLMIAGGPHTQYF	TGTGCCAGCAGTTTAATGATTGCGGGAGGGCCCCATACGCAGTATTTT	TRBJ2-3	.	TRBV27	TRBD2
CASSRDSSGNTIYF	TGTGCCAGCAGTCGGGACAGCTCTGGAAACACCATATATTTT	TRBJ1-3	few	TRBV25-1	TRBD1
CASRTYTGGVNQPQHF	TGTGCCAGCAGGACGTACACAGGGGGGGTCAATCAGCCCCAGCATTTT	TRBJ1-5	few	TRBV2	TRBD1
CASSIVAGGGDTQYF	TGTGCCAGCAGTATCGTAGCGGGAGGGGGAGATACGCAGTATTTT	TRBJ2-3	.	TRBV27	TRBD2
CASSVAGRPLYEQYF	TGTGCCAGCAGTGTAGCGGGGCGACCACTATACGAGCAGTACTTC	TRBJ2-7	.	TRBV6-1	TRBD2
CASIGGQASKETQYF	TGTGCCAGTATCGGGGGGCAGGCGTCGAAAGAGACCCAGTACTTC	TRBJ2-5	.	TRBV5-4	.
CASSLQNSNQPQHF	TGTGCCAGCAGTTTACAGAATAGCAATCAGCCCCAGCATTTT	TRBJ1-5	.	TRBV28	.
CASSPGQGTTEAFF	TGCGCCAGCAGTCCCGGACAGGGGACCACTGAAGCTTTCTTT	TRBJ1-1	.	TRBV5-1	TRBD1